This is a list of T cell receptor beta chains from one sample in a study of T cell responses to AZD1222 COVID-19 vaccine. Only in-frame clones appear in the TCRdb table, and some are missing; sequencing was by immunoSEQ multiplex PCR. The sample shows about 180,000 clones, just over 85% of them seen only once. The sample consisted of peripheral blood, taken on day 0 of AZD1222 vaccination. The receptors come from an adult in good health. Each CDR3 is given with its conserved first and last residue. The D gene is left open where the match is weak. A row's size may be missing; if present it is once, few, many or a size class.

TRBJ2-7,NA,NA,TRBV21-1,CASSKETSGRPGTYEQYF,TGTGCCAGCAGCAAAGAGACTAGCGGGAGGCCCGGGACCTACGAGCAGTACTTC
TRBJ1-2,NA,NA,TRBV7-8,CASSVSGAVWGYTF,TGTGCCAGCAGCGTCTCAGGGGCGGTTTGGGGCTACACCTTC
TRBJ1-1,NA,NA,TRBV18,CASSPNGNTEAFF,TGTGCCAGCTCACCGAACGGGAACACTGAAGCTTTCTTT
TRBJ2-2,NA,NA,TRBV25-1,CASYSGTNTGELFF,TGTGCCAGCTATAGCGGAACGAACACCGGGGAGCTGTTTTTT
TRBJ2-7,TRBD2,once,TRBV12-5,CASGLTSGRLYEQYF,TGTGCTAGTGGTTTGACCAGCGGGAGGCTCTACGAGCAGTACTTC
TRBJ1-2,TRBD1,NA,TRBV7-9,CASSLQGTYGYTF,TGTGCCAGCAGTTTACAGGGGACCTATGGCTACACCTTC
TRBJ2-1,NA,NA,TRBV7-9,CASSSEHQWYEQFF,TGTGCCAGCAGCTCAGAACATCAGTGGTATGAGCAGTTCTTC
TRBJ1-5,NA,NA,TRBV4-3,CASSQDHMSNQPQHF,TGCGCCAGCAGCCAAGACCACATGAGCAATCAGCCCCAGCATTTT
TRBJ1-6,NA,NA,TRBV6-5,CASSYSDGNSPLHF,TGTGCCAGCAGTTACTCTGACGGTAATTCACCCCTCCACTTT
TRBJ2-1,TRBD1,NA,TRBV7-6,CASSLGDRGPGNEQFF,TGTGCCAGCAGCTTAGGAGACAGGGGGCCCGGCAATGAGCAGTTCTTC
TRBJ1-4,TRBD1,NA,TRBV29-1,CSVEDRGQGTPGKLFF,TGCAGCGTTGAAGATCGAGGACAGGGGACCCCGGGAAAACTGTTTTTT
TRBJ1-3,NA,NA,TRBV20-1,CSMGVGNTIYF,TGCAGTATGGGGGTAGGCAACACCATATATTTT
TRBJ1-3,NA,NA,TRBV6-5,CASSDSFFGNTIYF,TGTGCCAGCTCGGACAGTTTCTTCGGAAACACCATATATTTT
TRBJ2-2,TRBD2,NA,TRBV27,CASRGGPSTGELFF,TGTGCCAGCCGGGGGGGGCCTAGCACCGGGGAGCTGTTTTTT
TRBJ1-1,TRBD1,NA,TRBV19,CASTMDRGPVGTEAFF,TGTGCCAGCACGATGGACAGGGGGCCTGTGGGCACTGAAGCTTTCTTT
TRBJ2-5,NA,NA,TRBV19,CASSPYGRRPTQYF,TGTGCCAGTAGTCCCTACGGACGGAGGCCAACCCAGTACTTC
TRBJ2-5,NA,NA,TRBV29-1,CSISLQETQYF,TGCAGCATCAGCCTCCAAGAGACCCAGTACTTC
TRBJ1-1,NA,NA,TRBV19,CASSISRGGEAFF,TGTGCCAGTAGTATATCTAGGGGCGGTGAAGCTTTCTTT
TRBJ1-2,NA,NA,TRBV9,CASSVDGTNYGYTF,TGTGCCAGCAGCGTAGATGGTACCAACTATGGCTACACCTTC
TRBJ2-3,NA,NA,TRBV7-2,CASSFRLTDTQYF,TGTGCCAGCAGCTTTAGACTCACAGATACGCAGTATTTT
TRBJ1-1,NA,once,TRBV13,CASSLGTEAFF,TGTGCCAGCAGCTTAGGGACTGAAGCTTTCTTT
TRBJ2-3,NA,NA,TRBV18,CASSPAGRTDTQYF,TGTGCCAGCTCACCGGCAGGGCGAACAGATACGCAGTATTTT
TRBJ2-5,NA,NA,TRBV7-9,CASSLRGTGTEETQYF,TGTGCCAGCAGCTTACGAGGGACGGGGACGGAAGAGACCCAGTACTTC
TRBJ1-2,NA,NA,TRBV29-1,CSVESQPNYGYTF,TGCAGCGTTGAATCACAACCTAACTATGGCTACACCTTC
TRBJ2-2,NA,NA,TRBV5-1,CASSLDGGGELFF,TGCGCCAGCAGCTTGGATGGCGGCGGGGAGCTGTTTTTT
TRBJ1-2,TRBD1,NA,TRBV19,CASSPRQGRSNGYTF,TGTGCCAGCAGTCCTCGACAGGGTCGGAGTAATGGCTACACCTTC
TRBJ2-2,NA,few,TRBV4-2,CASSQDGGTGELFF,TGTGCCAGCAGCCAAGACGGCGGAACCGGGGAGCTGTTTTTT
TRBJ2-7,TRBD2,once,TRBV4-1,CASSKLAGAGNEQYF,TGCGCCAGCAGCAAGTTAGCGGGGGCGGGGAACGAGCAGTACTTC
TRBJ1-1,NA,NA,TRBV6-5,CASSYRAQAFF,TGTGCCAGCAGTTATCGGGCCCAAGCTTTCTTT
TRBJ2-7,NA,NA,TRBV6-5,CASSQGQAGGKQYF,TGTGCCAGCAGCCAAGGACAGGCCGGGGGGAAGCAGTACTTC
TRBJ2-7,NA,few,TRBV25-1,CASRGRGVGEQYF,TGTGCCAGCAGGGGGAGGGGGGTTGGCGAGCAGTACTTC
TRBJ1-2,NA,once,TRBV2,CASSSGYGYTF,TGTGCCAGCAGCTCGGGCTATGGCTACACCTTC
TRBJ1-5,NA,NA,TRBV27,CASSFSGQPQHF,TGTGCCAGCAGTTTCTCAGGTCAGCCCCAGCATTTT
TRBJ2-3,NA,NA,TRBV9,CASSVEWGSTDTQYF,TGTGCCAGCAGCGTAGAGTGGGGTAGCACAGATACGCAGTATTTT
TRBJ2-3,NA,NA,TRBV9,CASSVDPGSSTDTQYF,TGTGCCAGCAGCGTAGACCCGGGAAGTAGCACAGATACGCAGTATTTT
TRBJ2-1,TRBD2,NA,TRBV27,CASSLLAGGDEQFF,TGTGCCAGCAGTTTACTAGCGGGAGGGGATGAGCAGTTCTTC
TRBJ2-1,NA,NA,TRBV27,CASSAGRGRAYNEQFF,TGTGCCAGCAGTGCCGGTCGAGGGCGCGCCTACAATGAGCAGTTCTTC
TRBJ2-5,NA,NA,TRBV4-1,CASSARDRLWEAQYF,TGCGCCAGCAGCGCGCGAGACAGGCTCTGGGAGGCCCAGTACTTC
TRBJ1-2,NA,once,TRBV10-3,CATSRAGGVYGYTF,TGTGCCACTTCCAGGGCCGGGGGGGTATATGGCTACACCTTC
TRBJ1-5,TRBD1,NA,TRBV28,CASSPSTGGIQPQHF,TGTGCCAGCAGCCCTAGCACAGGGGGTATTCAGCCCCAGCATTTT
TRBJ1-4,NA,NA,TRBV6-5,CASIWSFGEKLFF,TGTGCCAGCATATGGTCCTTTGGGGAAAAACTGTTTTTT
TRBJ2-2,NA,NA,TRBV2,CASSELGIGELFF,TGTGCCAGCAGTGAGCTGGGGATCGGGGAGCTGTTTTTT